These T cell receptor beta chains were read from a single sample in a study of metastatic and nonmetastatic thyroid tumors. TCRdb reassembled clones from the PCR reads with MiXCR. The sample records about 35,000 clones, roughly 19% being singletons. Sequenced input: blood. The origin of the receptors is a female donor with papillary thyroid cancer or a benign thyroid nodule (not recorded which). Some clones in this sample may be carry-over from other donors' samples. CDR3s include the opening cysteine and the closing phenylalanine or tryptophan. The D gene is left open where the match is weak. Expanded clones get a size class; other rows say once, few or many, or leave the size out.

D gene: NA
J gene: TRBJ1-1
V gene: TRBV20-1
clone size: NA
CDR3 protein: CSAPQTGRNTEAFF
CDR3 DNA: TGCAGTGCCCCCCAGACAGGTAGGAACACTGAAGCTTTCTTT

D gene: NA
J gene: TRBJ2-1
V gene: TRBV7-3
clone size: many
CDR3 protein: CASSLAAGYNEQFF
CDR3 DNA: TGTGCCAGCAGCTTAGCGGCAGGGTACAATGAGCAGTTCTTC

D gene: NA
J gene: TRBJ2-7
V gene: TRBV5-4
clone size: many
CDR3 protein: CASSSTGQTYEQYF
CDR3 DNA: TGTGCCAGCAGCTCGACGGGGCAGACATACGAGCAGTACTTC

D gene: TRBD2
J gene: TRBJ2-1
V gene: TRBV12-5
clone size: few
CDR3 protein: CASGHGTINEQFF
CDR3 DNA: TGTGCTAGTGGCCACGGGACTATCAATGAGCAGTTCTTC

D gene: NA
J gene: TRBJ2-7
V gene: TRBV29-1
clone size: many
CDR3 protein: CSVRSQEYEQYF
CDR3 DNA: TGCAGCGTGCGGAGTCAGGAGTACGAGCAGTACTTC

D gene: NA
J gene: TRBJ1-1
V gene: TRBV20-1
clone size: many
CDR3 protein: CSARDRGRELYTEAFF
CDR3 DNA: TGCAGTGCTAGAGATCGGGGCAGGGAGTTGTACACTGAAGCTTTCTTT

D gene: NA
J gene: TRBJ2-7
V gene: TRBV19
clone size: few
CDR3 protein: CASRHRDGGYEQYF
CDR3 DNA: TGTGCCAGTAGGCACCGGGACGGGGGTTACGAGCAGTACTTC

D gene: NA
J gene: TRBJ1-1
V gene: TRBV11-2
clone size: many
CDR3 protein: CASSASTGDTEAFF
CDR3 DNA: TGTGCCAGCAGCGCGAGTACGGGGGACACTGAAGCTTTCTTT

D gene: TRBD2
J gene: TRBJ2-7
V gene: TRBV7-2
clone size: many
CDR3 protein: CASSFAGTSNEQYF
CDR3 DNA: TGTGCCAGCAGCTTCGCTGGGACTAGTAACGAGCAGTACTTC

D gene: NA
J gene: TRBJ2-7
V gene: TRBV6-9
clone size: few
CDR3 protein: CATSYGDEKYF
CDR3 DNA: TGTGCCACCAGCTATGGAGACGAGAAGTACTTC

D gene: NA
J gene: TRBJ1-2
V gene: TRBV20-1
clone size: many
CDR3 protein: CSAPPGSTFYGYTF
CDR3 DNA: TGCAGTGCCCCCCCGGGGTCCACCTTTTATGGCTACACCTTC

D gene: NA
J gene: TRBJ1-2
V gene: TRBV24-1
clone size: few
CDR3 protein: CATSDRANYGYTF
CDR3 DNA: TGTGCCACCAGTGATAGGGCGAACTATGGCTACACCTTC

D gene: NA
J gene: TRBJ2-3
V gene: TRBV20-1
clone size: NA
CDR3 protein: CSARGFRASLRGDDTQYF
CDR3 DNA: TGCAGTGCTAGAGGATTTCGGGCATCCCTCAGAGGGGATGATACGCAGTATTTT

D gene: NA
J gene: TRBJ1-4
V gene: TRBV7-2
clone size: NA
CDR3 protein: CASSSDPGDEKLFF
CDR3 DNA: TGTGCCAGCAGCTCGGACCCTGGGGATGAAAAACTGTTTTTT

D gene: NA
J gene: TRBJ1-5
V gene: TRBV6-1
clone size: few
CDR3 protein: CASSVQTQAGQPQHF
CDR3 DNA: TGTGCCAGCAGTGTCCAGACCCAGGCAGGACAGCCCCAGCATTTT

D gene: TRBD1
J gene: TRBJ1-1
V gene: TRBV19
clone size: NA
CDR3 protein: CASGDRDRGESTEAFF
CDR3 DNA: TGTGCCAGTGGGGACCGGGACAGGGGGGAAAGCACTGAAGCTTTCTTT

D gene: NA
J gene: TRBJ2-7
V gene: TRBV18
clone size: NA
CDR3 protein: CASSPSQQSYEQYF
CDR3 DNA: TGTGCCAGCTCACCGTCTCAACAGTCCTACGAGCAGTACTTC

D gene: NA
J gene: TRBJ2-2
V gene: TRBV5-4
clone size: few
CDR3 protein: CASSSLYHNTGELFF
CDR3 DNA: TGTGCCAGCAGCTCTCTATACCATAACACCGGGGAGCTGTTTTTT

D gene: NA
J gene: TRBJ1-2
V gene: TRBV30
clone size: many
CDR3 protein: CAWAGWDGYTF
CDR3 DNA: TGTGCCTGGGCCGGGTGGGATGGCTACACCTTC

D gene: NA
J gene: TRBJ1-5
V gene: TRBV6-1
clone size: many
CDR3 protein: CASSDPSQPQHF
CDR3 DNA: TGTGCCAGCAGCGACCCCAGTCAGCCCCAGCATTTT

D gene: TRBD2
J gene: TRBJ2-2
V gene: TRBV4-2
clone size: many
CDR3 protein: CASSPSGSNTGELFF
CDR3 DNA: TGTGCCAGCAGCCCTAGCGGGAGTAATACCGGGGAGCTGTTTTTT

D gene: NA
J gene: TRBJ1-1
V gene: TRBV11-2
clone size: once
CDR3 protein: CASSSMGYTEAFF
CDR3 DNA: TGTGCCAGCAGTTCTATGGGGTACACTGAAGCTTTCTTT